These 20 T cell receptor beta chains originate from one sample sequenced in a study of blood T cells in healthy people across ages. The use of a sample-barcoded 5' primer and a J-beta primer mix characterized a second PCR of roughly 6 to 11 cycles. TCRdb independently ran MiXCR on the 5' RACE reads; one entry per CDR3 protein. The table has 1.5 million to 1.8 million distinct CDR3 sequences, 35% to 45% seen once. Specimen: blood. Every receptor here comes from a woman younger than 30 in good health.

This sequence joins TRBV6-5 and TRBJ2-5; the D gene is possibly TRBD2 (6 bases). This CDR3 region has 16 residues. In germline, CDR1 is MNHEY, CDR2 SVGAGI. V shed 4 bases and J shed 5 bases, with 20 bases lying between them. The CDR3 loop reads CASSSPLPGLQETQYF. The CDR3 DNA is TGTGCCAGCAGTTCCCCGCTCCCGGGACTTCAGGAGACCCAGTACTTC.

V and J are TRBV10-3 and TRBJ2-7, with D hard to call. The germline V gene has CDR1 ENHRY and CDR2 SYGVKD. This CDR3 spans 13 amino acids. V was pared by 5 bases and J by 0 bases, with 8 bases between. The CDR3 loop reads CAISYESSYEQYF. In DNA form, the CDR3 reads TGTGCCATCAGTTACGAAAGCTCCTACGAGCAGTACTTC.

On this clonotype itself: A read error may be the cause here, since a much bigger clone is one base away. The V gene is TRBV7-2, the J gene TRBJ1-6; D is ambiguous. This CDR3 spans 13 amino acids. In germline, CDR1 is SGHTA, CDR2 FQGNSA. The CDR3 reads CASSLYSDSPPHF. As DNA, the CDR3 is TGTGCCAGCAGCTTATATTCGGATTCACCCCCCCACTTT.

This clonotype showed up just once. The rearrangement links TRBV28 to TRBJ2-4; D may correspond to TRBD1 or TRBD2 (5 bases each). V dropped 2 bases and J dropped 7 bases, with 15 bases sitting between them. Germline values: CDR1 MDHEN, CDR2 SYDVKM. The CDR3 has 15 amino acids. The CDR3 protein is CASSLPYLGVNIQYF. The CDR3 bases are TGTGCCAGCAGTTTACCCTACCTGGGGGTCAACATTCAGTACTTC.

This clonotype has only a few counts. The chain links TRBV20-1 to TRBJ2-1; TRBD2 agrees at 7 bases. The CDR3 spans 15 residues. Per germline, CDR1 DFQATT and CDR2 SNEGSKA (reference sequence). V lost 3 bases to trimming and J lost 4 bases; unmatched junction nucleotides: 9. The CDR3 protein is CSASLVEAGYNEQFF. The CDR3 DNA is TGCAGTGCTAGTTTGGTAGAAGCGGGGTACAATGAGCAGTTCTTC.

The chain uses TRBV27 and TRBJ2-1, with D perhaps given as TRBD1 or TRBD2 (5 bases each). CDR3 length: 15 amino acids. Trimming pared 7 bases from V and 0 bases from J, leaving 13 bases between. From germline, CDR1 is MNHEY and CDR2 SMNVEV (reference sequence). The CDR3 nucleotides read TGTGCCAGCACCCAGGGACCTAGCTCCTACAATGAGCAGTTCTTC. It encodes CASTQGPSSYNEQFF.

This chain uses TRBV7-2 with TRBJ2-1, with 7 bases fitting TRBD2. CDR1 is SGHTA and CDR2 is FQGNSA in the germline V gene. The V segment lost 1 base and the J segment 3 bases; nucleotides outside the gene matches: 9. CDR3 length: 17 residues. The CDR3 DNA reads as TGTGCCAGCAGCTTAGGAGGACCTAGCGGAATCTACAATGAGCAGTTCTTC. Its translation is CASSLGGPSGIYNEQFF. Combining the CDR3 with reference TRBV7-2 and TRBJ2-1 gives the whole variable domain GAGVSQSPSNKVTEKGKDVELRCDPISGHTALYWYRQSLGQGLEFLIYFQGNSAPDKSGLPSDRFSAERTGGSVSTLTIQRTQQEDSAVYLCASSLGGPSGIYNEQFFGPGTRLTVL.

On this clonotype itself: This may arise from a read error, as a much more abundant clone is one base away. The J gene is TRBJ2-1, the V gene TRBV12-3 or TRBV12-4; TRBD2 agrees at 11 bases. The tail of the sequence fits TRBJ2-7 better, so the J call may be wrong. The length of the CDR3 is 17 residues. In nucleotides, the CDR3 is TGTGCCAGCAGGCAGTATAGCGGGGGGGCGGCCTACAATGAGCAGTACTTC. It is translated as CASRQYSGGAAYNEQYF.

This clonotype turned up a few times. This chain connects TRBV3-1 to TRBJ2-3, with a possible D match to TRBD2 (6 bases). From germline, CDR1 is LGHDT and CDR2 YNNKEL (reference sequence). The CDR3 has 13 residues. With 2 bases removed from V and 10 bases from J, the gap between germline ends came to 13 bases. The CDR3 DNA sequence: TGTGCCAGCAGCCAATCCCGGGACTCATCGCAGTATTTT. Residues: CASSQSRDSSQYF.

The chain has TRBV20-1 and TRBJ1-5; D may be TRBD1 (5 bases). Trimming took 3 bases from V and 6 from J, leaving 12 bases between them. The CDR3 extends over 13 amino acids. CDR1 is DFQATT, CDR2 SNEGSKA, per germline (reference sequence). The CDR3 spells CSASVGQAQPQHF. CDR3 sequence (DNA): TGCAGTGCTAGCGTGGGGCAAGCTCAGCCCCAGCATTTT.

The CDR3 reads CSANWAGELFF. CDR3 nucleotide sequence: TGCAGTGCTAACTGGGCCGGGGAGCTGTTTTTT. V usage is TRBV20-1 and J usage is TRBJ2-2; D ambiguous. The germline V gene has CDR1 DFQATT and CDR2 SNEGSKA (reference sequence). With 4 bases removed from V and 6 bases from J, the gap between germline ends came to 6 bases. The CDR3 is 11 amino acids.

The CDR3, as DNA: TGCAGCGTGTCTCAGGGGAGGGGGGCCAACGTCCTGACTTTC. Its translation: CSVSQGRGANVLTF. The rearrangement joins TRBV29-1 to TRBJ2-6; D may correspond to TRBD1 or TRBD2 (6 bases each). CDR1 is SQVTM and CDR2 is ANQGSEA in the germline V gene. Trimming took 6 bases from V and 4 from J, leaving 13 bases between them. The CDR3 sequence is 14 residues long. Filled out from reference TRBV29-1 and TRBJ2-6, the complete variable domain reads SAVISQKPSRDICQRGTSLTIQCQVDSQVTMMFWYRQQPGQSLTLIATANQGSEATYESGFVIDKFPISRPNLTFSTLTVSNMSPEDSSIYLCSVSQGRGANVLTFGAGSRLTVL.

The chain combines TRBV4-3 with TRBJ2-4; D remains ambiguous. The J call may be mistaken, given a closer DNA end match to TRBJ2-7. The CDR3 consists of 15 residues. The germline gives CDR1 LGHNA, CDR2 YSLEER. The CDR3 loop reads CASSQEWMRRYEQYF. The CDR3 region has the DNA TGCGCCAGCAGCCAAGAATGGATGAGACGCTACGAGCAGTACTTC.

In regard to this clonotype: The junction does not match germline at one end; this may be a read error. The chain is built from TRBV29-1 and TRBJ2-1; TRBD2 matches at 8 bases. This CDR3 is 15 amino acids long. Germline CDR1 reads SQVTM; CDR2 reads ANQGSEA. CDR3 DNA: TGCAGCGCTGAAGGGGTGATAGCGGGACACAATGAGCAGTTCTTC. Its translation: CSAEGVIAGHNEQFF.

This clonotype appeared a few times. V is TRBV24-1 and J is TRBJ1-2; D is unresolved. The germline gives CDR1 KGHDR, CDR2 SFDVKD. This CDR3 region has 10 residues. The V gene lost 5 bases and the J gene lost 11 bases, with 8 bases spanning the gap. The CDR3 sequence: CATSGIYYTF. In DNA, the CDR3 is TGTGCCACCAGTGGCATATATTACACCTTC.

This clonotype appeared a few times. The chain's CDR3 is CSARDIGYEQYF. The CDR3 bases are TGCAGTGCTAGGGACATTGGCTACGAGCAGTACTTC. The chain is built from TRBV20-1 and TRBJ2-7, with TRBD1 as a possible D gene (5 bases). Trimming pared 3 bases from V and 3 bases from J, leaving 9 bases between. CDR3 length: 12 amino acids. CDR1 and CDR2 (germline): DFQATT, SNEGSKA (reference sequence).

The chain recombines TRBV29-1 with TRBJ1-4, with unresolved D. CDR1 and CDR2 from the germline V gene are SQVTM and ANQGSEA. This CDR3 spans 14 amino acids. V was cut by 1 base and J by 5 bases, with 11 bases left in between. The CDR3 region is CSVEVRRQNEKLFF. In DNA, the CDR3 is TGCAGCGTTGAAGTTCGGCGGCAGAATGAAAAACTGTTTTTT.

The chain employs TRBV5-1 and TRBJ2-7; 9 bases line up with TRBD2. This CDR3 is 14 amino acids long. The V and J ends lost 4 bases and 3 bases, in that order; junction bases with no gene match: 5. Per the germline V gene, CDR1 is SGHRS and CDR2 is YFSETQ. CDR3 amino acids: CASSPQREVYEQYF. In nucleotides, the CDR3 is TGCGCCAGCAGCCCGCAGCGGGAGGTCTACGAGCAGTACTTC.

This clonotype was counted a few times. The chain links TRBV10-3 to TRBJ2-1; D is ambiguous. V dropped 6 bases and J dropped 0 bases, with 6 bases sitting between them. Germline V gives CDR1 ENHRY, CDR2 SYGVKD. The CDR3 runs to 13 residues. The CDR3 region is CAIRGNSYNEQFF. The CDR3 DNA reads as TGTGCCATCAGGGGGAACTCCTACAATGAGCAGTTCTTC.

A few counts support this clonotype. CDR3 amino acids: CASSSHSDGDSGNTIYF. CDR3 in DNA: TGTGCCAGCAGCTCCCATTCCGACGGAGACTCTGGAAACACCATATATTTT. The J gene is TRBJ1-3, the V gene TRBV7-2; D remains ambiguous. With 4 bases removed from V and 0 bases from J, the gap between germline ends came to 16 bases. Germline V CDR1 and CDR2: SGHTA, FQGNSA. There are 17 residues in the CDR3.